This T cell receptor (beta chain) was identified during a study of T cells and Merkel cell carcinoma outcomes. Study conclusions and caveats: Repertoire plus T-cell density reportedly predicted Merkel cell carcinoma outcomes.

CDR3 length equals 14 residues. The V end was cut by 3 bases, the J end by 5 bases, with 11 bases between. In germline, CDR1 is SGHVS, CDR2 FQNEAQ. The protocol was immunoSEQ multiplex PCR, while the TCRdb copy is restricted to in-frame clones and leaves out a portion. The sample consists of some 21,000 clones, roughly 80% of them appearing once. Points on this clone: What it recognizes is unknown.

The clonotype comes from a human donor with Merkel cell carcinoma. The chain is built from TRBV7-8 and TRBJ1-5; D remains ambiguous. Sequencing was done on a sample of tumor tissue from Merkel cell carcinoma. The DNA for the CDR3 is TGTGCCAGCAGCTTTAAAAGATTCGATCAGCCCCAGCATTTT. This sequence encodes CASSFKRFDQPQHF.